The rows below give T cell receptor beta chains drawn from one sample of a study of T cell responses to AZD1222 COVID-19 vaccine. Only in-frame clones appear in the TCRdb table, and some are missing; sequencing was by immunoSEQ multiplex PCR. The repertoire holds about 48,000 clones, with around 85% as singletons. The sequenced sample was peripheral blood, obtained 28 days after the second AZD1222 dose. The receptor source for this set is an adult who received the AZD1222 COVID-19 vaccine. Each CDR3 is given with its conserved first and last residue. A D gene is named only where the DNA matches it firmly. Rows may omit the clone size; those that give it use once, few, many or a size class.

j_call clone_size cdr3_length d_call v_call cdr3_nt cdr3_aa
TRBJ2-2 few 17 . TRBV5-4 TGTGCCAGCAGCTTGAGTTGGTCTACTAGTGGCACCGGGGAGCTGTTTTTT CASSLSWSTSGTGELFF
TRBJ2-7 . 14 TRBD1 TRBV9 TGTGCCAGCAGCGTAGGGACAGGAGTCCACGAGCAGTACTTC CASSVGTGVHEQYF
TRBJ2-1 . 14 . TRBV7-2 TGTGCCAGCAGCCCCGGTGGGGCTAACAATGAGCAGTTCTTC CASSPGGANNEQFF
TRBJ1-2 . 15 . TRBV9 TGTGCCAGCAGCGTAGAGGGCAATTTTGTATATGGCTACACCTTC CASSVEGNFVYGYTF
TRBJ2-3 . 16 TRBD2 TRBV20-1 TGCAGTGCTAGTACTACTAGCGGTCATACAGGGGATACGCAGTATTTT CSASTTSGHTGDTQYF
TRBJ2-7 . 13 . TRBV6-2/TRBV6-3 TGTGCCAGCAGTTACACGTTCGTCTACGAGCAGTACTTC CASSYTFVYEQYF
TRBJ2-1 . 15 TRBD2 TRBV18 TGTGCCAGCTCAACAATAGTAGGGACTACCAATGAGCAGTTCTTC CASSTIVGTTNEQFF
TRBJ2-7 . 12 . TRBV14 TGTGCCAGCAGCCAAGTTAGATACGAGCAGTACTTC CASSQVRYEQYF
TRBJ1-5 . 15 . TRBV19 TGTGCCAGTAGGTCGATGCAGGGGAAGAGTCAGCCCCAGCATTTT CASRSMQGKSQPQHF
TRBJ1-2 . 12 . TRBV6-6 TGTGCCAGCTCCGCTGGGGGGTATGGCTACACCTTC CASSAGGYGYTF
TRBJ2-1 . 15 . TRBV6-1 TGTGCCAGCAGTGATCTAGCGTCTTCCTACAATGAGCAGTTCTTC CASSDLASSYNEQFF
TRBJ1-5 few 14 . TRBV2 TGTGCCAGCAGTGTACAGGGTGCCTATGAGCCCCAGCATTTT CASSVQGAYEPQHF
TRBJ2-1 once 15 . TRBV19 TGTGCCAGTAGTGGCCCAGTAACCTCATACAATGAGCAGTTCTTC CASSGPVTSYNEQFF
TRBJ1-5 . 13 . TRBV3-1/TRBV3-2 TGTGCCAGCAGCCAAGGGCCCAATCAGCCCCAGCATTTT CASSQGPNQPQHF
TRBJ1-2 . 14 . TRBV2 TGTGCCAGCAGTGCCCTGGACCAAAACTATGGCTACACCTTC CASSALDQNYGYTF
TRBJ2-5 . 12 . TRBV6-2/TRBV6-3 TGTGCCAGCAGCCTGGGACAATGGAGCCAGTACTTC CASSLGQWSQYF
TRBJ1-6 . 15 . TRBV10-3 TGTGCCATCAGTGAGTCGCGAGGGGCGGATTCACCCCTCCACTTT CAISESRGADSPLHF
TRBJ1-1 . 14 TRBD1 TRBV6-5 TGTGCCAGCAGTTACTTGACAGGGATCACTGAAGCTTTCTTT CASSYLTGITEAFF
TRBJ1-3 . 15 . TRBV12-5 TGTGCTAGTGGTTCAGGACTCCACTCTGGAAACACCATATATTTT CASGSGLHSGNTIYF
TRBJ2-7 few 13 TRBD1 TRBV19 TGTGCCAGCAGTGACAGGGGTCTATACGAGCAGTACTTC CASSDRGLYEQYF
TRBJ1-2 . 15 TRBD1 TRBV7-2 TGTGCCAGCAGCGGCCGGGACAGTTGGGACTATGGCTACACCTTC CASSGRDSWDYGYTF
TRBJ1-5 . 15 . TRBV19 TGTGCCAGTACGCCGCCCCTCGGGGGCAATCAGCCCCAGCATTTT CASTPPLGGNQPQHF
TRBJ2-7 . 17 . TRBV23-1 TGCGCCAGCAGTCAATCCAGCGGGACAGGATTCTCCTACGAGCAGTACTTC CASSQSSGTGFSYEQYF
TRBJ2-5 . 15 TRBD2 TRBV3-1/TRBV3-2 TGTGCCAGCAGCTTTGGGTCAGCGGGAGGGGAGACCCAGTACTTC CASSFGSAGGETQYF
TRBJ1-2 . 13 . TRBV12-3/TRBV12-4 TGTGCCAGCTGTCAGGGTGAGGGCTATGGCTACACCTTC CASCQGEGYGYTF
TRBJ1-1 . 16 TRBD1 TRBV4-3 TGCGCCAGCTCCTCAGGACAGGGGGAAATGAACACTGAAGCTTTCTTT CASSSGQGEMNTEAFF
TRBJ2-1 . 17 TRBD2 TRBV4-3 TGCGCCAGCAGCCAAGATGTGGCTAGCGGGAAGTACAATGAGCAGTTCTTC CASSQDVASGKYNEQFF
TRBJ1-1 . 13 TRBD1 TRBV6-5 TGTGCCAGCAGCATCACAGGGGGCACTGAAGCTTTCTTT CASSITGGTEAFF
TRBJ2-5 . 18 TRBD2 TRBV19 TGTGCCAGTAGTGTCGCCTGGACTAGCGGGAGACTGTACGGGACCCAGTACTTC CASSVAWTSGRLYGTQYF
TRBJ2-1 . 21 TRBD2 TRBV7-4 TGTGCCAGCAGCTTAAGAGGCAGGGTAGCAAGCGGGGAGTACTACTACAATGAGCAGTTCTTC CASSLRGRVASGEYYYNEQFF
TRBJ2-3 . 16 TRBD2 TRBV7-2 TGTGCCAGCAGCTGGGACTACTTAGCGGGAGACGATACGCAGTATTTT CASSWDYLAGDDTQYF
TRBJ2-7 . 13 . TRBV18 TGTGCCAGCTCACCATCACTTCCCTACGAGCAGTACTTC CASSPSLPYEQYF
TRBJ2-7 . 14 . TRBV2 TGTGCCAGCGAGGGCTCTGGGATAGACTACGAGCAGTACTTC CASEGSGIDYEQYF
TRBJ2-5 few 15 . TRBV7-2 TGTGCCAGCAGCCCCCGGGGATCGGGAGTTGAGACCCAGTACTTC CASSPRGSGVETQYF
TRBJ2-3 once 16 . TRBV20-1 TGCAGTGCTAGTTTGGTAGCGGACTCTAGCACAGATACGCAGTATTTT CSASLVADSSTDTQYF
TRBJ1-5 once 14 . TRBV4-1 TGCGCCAGCAGCCAAGATTTTTGGGATCAGCCCCAGCATTTT CASSQDFWDQPQHF
TRBJ2-7 . 13 . TRBV3-1/TRBV3-2 TGTGCCAGCAGCCAAGCGGGAGTAAGGTCCCCTGACTTC CASSQAGVRSPDF
TRBJ2-1 few 15 TRBD2 TRBV4-1 TGCGCCAGCAGCCAAGGACTAGCGGTATCCAATGAGCAGTTCTTC CASSQGLAVSNEQFF
TRBJ2-7 . 13 . TRBV18 TGTGCCAGCTCCTTCGGACTTAGTTACGAGCAGTACTTC CASSFGLSYEQYF
TRBJ2-1 . 13 . TRBV12-3/TRBV12-4 TGTGCCAGCAGTTTAGGTTCCTACAATGAGCAGTTCTTC CASSLGSYNEQFF